Each of the 2 T cell receptor beta chains below was sequenced from the same sample in a study of blood T cell repertoires in COVID-19 (dated by TCRdb to the early 2020s). Libraries came from the immunoSEQ multiplex PCR assay. TCRdb obtained this table from immuneACCESS and retained in-frame rearrangements with V and J assigned. These tables miss some clones; where compared with another copy, unresolved V genes account for less than half of the shortfall, and the remainder is unexplained. This sample comprises some 130,000 clones, nearly 70% of them detected only once. Approximately 2% of the sample rests with the top ten. The sequencing input was peripheral blood. All receptors come from a woman in her 70s with acute or convalescent COVID-19.

This clone came up a few times. The V gene is TRBV29-1, the J gene TRBJ2-1; possibly TRBD1 for D (5 bases). Looked up from germline, CDR1 is SQVTM and CDR2 is ANQGSEA. Trimming took 3 bases from V and 9 from J, leaving 18 bases between them. CDR3 length equals 14 residues. CDR3 protein: CSVEKQGIGGEQFF. CDR3 nucleotides: TGCAGCGTTGAGAAGCAGGGCATAGGCGGTGAGCAGTTCTTC.

This clone was observed a single time. The genes are TRBV6-5 and TRBJ2-1, with 9 bases matching TRBD1. V was clipped by 6 bases and J by 5 bases; unmatched bases: 8. This CDR3 comprises 15 residues. Germline CDR1 reads MNHEY; CDR2 reads SVGAGI. The CDR3, as DNA: TGTGCCAGCAGCAGTCTTTGGACAGGGGACAATGAGCAGTTCTTC. Translated: CASSSLWTGDNEQFF.